This passage covers 17 T cell receptor beta chains from one sample sequenced in a study of regulatory T cells in long-lasting Graves disease. Time point given: newly diagnosed GD, antithyroid drugs for less than 3 months. RNA extracted from PBMCs served as the sequencing template. Arm-PCR with iRepertoire HTBI primers amplified the CDR3 regions for these TCR beta libraries. TCRdb re-called the multiplex PCR reads through MiXCR, storing one row per CDR3 protein. The sample yields around 250,000 distinct CDR3 sequences, about a sixth seen once. Sequenced here: peripheral blood mononuclear cells (PBMCs), sampled at new diagnosis, from a patient treated with antithyroid drugs. Every receptor here comes from a female donor with Graves disease.

This clonotype was recorded at least ten times. The chain is built from TRBV3-1 and TRBJ2-7, with TRBD2 as a possible D gene (6 bases). V was cut by 3 bases and J by 5 bases, with 17 bases left in between. Germline assignment: CDR1 LGHDT and CDR2 YNNKEL (reference sequence). The CDR3 totals 15 residues. The CDR3 region is CASSQGRVGGNEQYF. The CDR3 DNA reads as TGTGCCAGCAGCCAGGGCCGGGTTGGGGGGAACGAGCAGTACTTC.

This clonotype was detected ten times or more. The rearrangement links TRBV7-2 to TRBJ1-4, with D possibly matching TRBD1 (6 bases). Trimming took 5 bases from V and 3 from J, leaving 13 bases between them. Per the germline V gene, CDR1 is SGHTA and CDR2 is FQGNSA. The CDR3 runs 15 residues. The CDR3 loop reads CASSPRTEPNEKLFF. CDR3 sequence (DNA): TGTGCCAGCAGCCCCCGGACAGAACCTAATGAAAAACTGTTTTTT.

This clonotype was recorded many times. This chain joins TRBV20-1 and TRBJ2-7; no reliable D call. Germline CDR1 and CDR2: DFQATT and SNEGSKA (reference sequence). The V and J ends lost 5 bases and 3 bases respectively, with 14 bases between them. CDR3 length: 13 residues. CDR3 protein: CSAAESGLYEQYF. In DNA form, the CDR3 reads TGCAGTGCTGCCGAGTCCGGGCTCTACGAGCAGTACTTC.

The table lists this clonotype with many counts. The V and J genes are TRBV25-1 and TRBJ1-2; 7 bases match TRBD1. The junction had 13 bases not matched to a gene; V was cut back by 4 bases and J by 2 bases. In germline, CDR1 is MGHDK, CDR2 SYGVNS. This CDR3 region has 17 residues. The CDR3: CASSAPRDSERNYGYTF. The DNA of the CDR3 is TGTGCCAGCAGTGCCCCCCGGGACAGCGAGAGGAACTATGGCTACACCTTC.

This clonotype was counted between two and nine times. V gene TRBV20-1 combines with J gene TRBJ1-5; 11 nucleotides align to TRBD1. The CDR3 runs 13 residues. Germline V gives CDR1 DFQATT, CDR2 SNEGSKA (reference sequence). With V trimmed by 3 bases and J by 5 bases, 0 bases remained unmatched. The CDR3 protein is CSARGQGDQPQHF. The CDR3 nucleotides are TGCAGTGCTAGGGGACAGGGGGATCAGCCCCAGCATTTT.

This chain connects TRBV7-9 to TRBJ2-1, with 8 bases lining up with TRBD2. The CDR3 is made up of 13 amino acids. Germline V lookup: CDR1 SEHNR, CDR2 FQNEAQ (reference sequence). V was pared by 5 bases and J by 9 bases, with 6 bases of the junction left unmatched. CDR3 amino acids: CASSLRTSSEQFF. The CDR3 bases are TGTGCCAGCAGCCTCCGGACTAGCAGTGAGCAGTTCTTC.

V and J are TRBV4-1 and TRBJ1-2; TRBD1 is a possible D gene (5 bases). CDR3 size: 18 residues. V was clipped by 3 bases and J by 7 bases, with 27 bases between them. Germline V CDR1 and CDR2: MGHRA, YSYEKL. CDR3 protein: CASSHPRAAGRDSAGYTF. The CDR3 DNA sequence: TGCGCCAGCAGCCACCCGAGGGCGGCAGGGAGGGACTCGGCTGGCTACACCTTC.

This clonotype was counted many times. The chain employs TRBV7-2 and TRBJ2-1; TRBD1 matches 9 bases. Per germline, CDR1 SGHTA and CDR2 FQGNSA. The CDR3 totals 15 residues. After removal of 7 bases from V and 2 bases from J, the junction contained 6 bases not matched to a gene. CDR3 residues: CASIPGTGPYNEQFF. In DNA form, the CDR3 reads TGTGCCAGCATCCCTGGGACAGGGCCCTACAATGAGCAGTTCTTC.

This clonotype was recorded many times. The J gene is TRBJ2-7, the V gene TRBV15, with TRBD1 as a possible D gene (5 bases). The germline V and J ends were trimmed by 11 bases and 0 bases, with 14 bases remaining between them. Per the germline V gene, CDR1 is LNHNV and CDR2 is YYDKDF (reference sequence). This CDR3 has 13 amino acids. CDR3 in amino acids: CASAAGNSYEQYF. The DNA for the CDR3 is TGTGCCTCCGCCGCAGGGAACTCCTACGAGCAGTACTTC.

The rearrangement links TRBV7-9 to TRBJ2-5; 8 bases agree with TRBD2. This CDR3 region has 15 residues. Germline V lookup: CDR1 SEHNR, CDR2 FQNEAQ (reference sequence). V shed 6 bases and J 5 bases; nucleotides not matched to a gene: 11. CDR3: CASSLRGGPEETQYF. The CDR3 DNA is TGTGCCAGCAGTCTCCGGGGGGGGCCCGAGGAGACCCAGTACTTC. The full variable domain, in which reference TRBV7-9 and TRBJ2-5 provide the parts outside the CDR3, is DTGVSQNPRHKITKRGQNVTFRCDPISEHNRLYWYRQTLGQGPEFLTYFQNEAQLEKSRLLSDRFSAERPKGSFSTLEIQRTEQGDSAMYLCASSLRGGPEETQYFGPGTRLLVL.

This clonotype was seen repeatedly, ten times or more. The chain has TRBV20-1 and TRBJ2-5, with 11 bases aligning to TRBD2. Germline V gives CDR1 DFQATT, CDR2 SNEGSKA (reference sequence). The ends lost 3 bases at V and 4 bases at J; junction bases unmatched: 4. The CDR3 loop spans 14 amino acids. CDR3 DNA sequence: TGCAGTGCTAGGGGTAGCGGGAGGGGAGAGACCCAGTACTTC. Translating gives CSARGSGRGETQYF.

This clonotype came up many times. The chain employs TRBV20-1 and TRBJ2-5; TRBD2 agrees at 11 bases. The CDR3 totals 14 residues. V dropped 6 bases and J dropped 5; count of bases not matched to a gene: 8. Germline V gene data show CDR1 as DFQATT and CDR2 as SNEGSKA (reference sequence). CDR3 nucleotides: TGCAGTGCCTTTAGCGGGAGGGCCTGGGAGACCCAGTACTTC. The encoded protein is CSAFSGRAWETQYF.

This clonotype was seen repeatedly, ten times or more. This sequence joins TRBV6-1 and TRBJ1-2, with D maybe TRBD1 (5 bases). V was shortened by 3 bases and J by 8 bases, with 16 bases between the two germline ends. The CDR3 covers 14 residues. The germline CDR1 and CDR2 sequences are MNHNS and SASEGT. The CDR3 protein is CASSEIQDGDGYTF. The CDR3 DNA is TGTGCCAGCAGTGAGATCCAGGATGGGGACGGCTACACCTTC.

This clonotype was counted only a few times. The gene calls are TRBV7-9 and TRBJ1-1; D ambiguous. The germline gives CDR1 SEHNR, CDR2 FQNEAQ (reference sequence). The CDR3 is 14 residues long. With 5 bases removed from V and 9 bases from J, the gap between germline ends came to 19 bases. The DNA for the CDR3 is TGTGCCAGCAGCCTTCAGGCGGGATTTAGTAAAGCTTTCTTT. Translated: CASSLQAGFSKAFF.

This clonotype was recorded at least ten times. The V gene is TRBV20-1, the J gene TRBJ2-7; TRBD2 aligns across 9 bases. With V trimmed by 2 bases and J by 6 bases, 5 bases remained unmatched. This CDR3 is built from 13 residues. The germline gives CDR1 DFQATT, CDR2 SNEGSKA (reference sequence). The CDR3 loop is CSARPSGVSEQYF. CDR3 nucleotides: TGCAGTGCTAGACCTAGCGGGGTCTCCGAGCAGTACTTC.

Ten or more counts support this clonotype. The chain employs TRBV6-5 and TRBJ1-2; D is undetermined. Per the germline V gene, CDR1 is MNHEY and CDR2 is SVGAGI. V was shortened by 0 bases and J by 3 bases, with 14 bases between the two germline ends. The CDR3 has 16 residues. The CDR3 loop reads CASSYSFRPPYYGYTF. The CDR3 DNA reads as TGTGCCAGCAGTTACTCTTTCAGGCCCCCCTACTATGGCTACACCTTC.

This clonotype was detected many times. This chain links TRBV20-1 with TRBJ2-1; TRBD1 might be the D (5 bases). This CDR3 spans 13 amino acids. Trimming shortened V by 6 bases and J by 4 bases, and 13 bases separated the two germline ends. CDR1 and CDR2 (germline): DFQATT, SNEGSKA (reference sequence). This CDR3 is CSATAGLYNEQFF. In nucleotides, the CDR3 is TGCAGTGCGACGGCAGGGCTTTACAATGAGCAGTTCTTC.